The rows below give T cell receptor beta chains drawn from one sample of a study of regulatory T cells in long-lasting Graves disease. TCRdb reprocessed the multiplex PCR reads with MiXCR, giving one entry per CDR3 protein. The table lists roughly 400,000 distinct CDR3 sequences, roughly 15% of them singletons. The same specimen was also included in a second study, on T cells in Graves' hyperthyroidism and ophthalmopathy.

The sequenced sample was peripheral blood mononuclear cells (PBMCs), obtained at new diagnosis, from a patient treated with antithyroid drugs. These TCRs come from a woman aged 40 to 50 with Graves disease. Both conserved end residues are part of each CDR3. D genes are given only for firm matches. Clone size is not always given. Where it is, it says once, few, many or a class for expanded clones.

D gene	J gene	V gene	clone size	CDR3 DNA	CDR3 protein
-	TRBJ2-2	TRBV2	many	TGTGCCAGCAGAATACAGGGTAGTGGCTCCGGGGAGCTGTTTTTT	CASRIQGSGSGELFF
TRBD1	TRBJ2-7	TRBV12-3/TRBV12-4	many	TGTGCCAGCAGTCGTAAGGGGGCTACAGGGCACGAGCAGTACTTC	CASSRKGATGHEQYF
-	TRBJ1-1	TRBV30	few	TGTGCCTGGAGTGTAGGTCCCACTGAAGCTTTCTTT	CAWSVGPTEAFF
TRBD1	TRBJ2-7	TRBV5-1	many	TGCGCCAGCAGCTCGGGACAGGACAAAACGGGCGAGCAGTACTTC	CASSSGQDKTGEQYF
-	TRBJ2-2	TRBV12-3/TRBV12-4	many	TGTGCCAGCAGTCCACCGGGCCACGGGGACACCGGGGAGCTGTTTTTT	CASSPPGHGDTGELFF
-	TRBJ2-5	TRBV27	-	TGTGCCAGCAGTTTATCGGGGTTGGGCGGGGAGACCCAGTACTTC	CASSLSGLGGETQYF
-	TRBJ2-7	TRBV19	-	TGTGCCAGTAGTTGGGGACCAAACTACGAGCAGTACTTC	CASSWGPNYEQYF
-	TRBJ1-2	TRBV5-1	-	TGCGCCAGCAGCAGGACAGACAATTATGGCTACACCTTC	CASSRTDNYGYTF
-	TRBJ2-2	TRBV24-1	many	TGTGCCACCAGTGAACAGGGAAACACCGGGGAGCTGTTTTTT	CATSEQGNTGELFF
-	TRBJ2-1	TRBV5-4	-	TGTGCCAGCAGCTTGGAGGAAGTTAGCAATGAGCAGTTCTTC	CASSLEEVSNEQFF
TRBD1	TRBJ1-5	TRBV28	many	TGTGCCAGCAGTGCTCGACAGGGGGCTGGCAATCAGCCCCAGCATTTT	CASSARQGAGNQPQHF
-	TRBJ2-2	TRBV9	few	TGTGCCAGCAGCGTAGAGGAGGTAGTCGGGTTCAACACCGGGGAGCTGTTTTTT	CASSVEEVVGFNTGELFF
-	TRBJ2-7	TRBV12-3/TRBV12-4	many	TGTGCCAGCAGTCCCCAATCAACCGGGACGCCCTACGAGCAGTACTTC	CASSPQSTGTPYEQYF
-	TRBJ2-1	TRBV6-5	many	TGTGCCAGCAGTTACTCGGCCCCCGGGAGCAACAATGAGCAGTTCTTC	CASSYSAPGSNNEQFF
-	TRBJ2-5	TRBV29-1	-	TGCAGCGTTGCCGGGACCCAACGAGAGACCCAGTACTTC	CSVAGTQRETQYF